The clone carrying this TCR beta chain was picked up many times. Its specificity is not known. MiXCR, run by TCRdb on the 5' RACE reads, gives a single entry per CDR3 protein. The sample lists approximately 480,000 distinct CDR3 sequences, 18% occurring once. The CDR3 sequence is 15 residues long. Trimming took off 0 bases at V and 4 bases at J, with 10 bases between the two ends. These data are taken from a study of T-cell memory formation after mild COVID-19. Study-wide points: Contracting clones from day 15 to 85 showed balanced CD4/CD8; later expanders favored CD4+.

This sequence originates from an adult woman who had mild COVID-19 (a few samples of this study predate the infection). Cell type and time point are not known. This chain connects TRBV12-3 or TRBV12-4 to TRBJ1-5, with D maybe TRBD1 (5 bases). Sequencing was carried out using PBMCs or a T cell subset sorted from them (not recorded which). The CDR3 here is CASSLADGGNQPQHF. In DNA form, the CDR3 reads TGTGCCAGCAGTTTAGCGGATGGGGGGAATCAGCCCCAGCATTTT.